Listed here are 22 T cell receptor beta chains from one sample, sequenced in a study of blood T cell repertoires in COVID-19. The protocol was immunoSEQ multiplex PCR, while the TCRdb copy is restricted to in-frame clones and leaves out a portion. The table includes roughly 150,000 clones, roughly 91% detected once. Sequencing used peripheral blood. These TCRs come from a man between 18 and 35 years old with acute or convalescent COVID-19.

The chain joins TRBV13 to TRBJ2-3; the match to TRBD2 covers 9 bases. The germline CDR1 and CDR2 sequences are PRHDT and FYEKMQ (reference sequence). V shed 3 bases, J shed 6 bases, and the junction held 13 bases outside the gene matches. CDR3 length: 17 residues. The CDR3 loop is CASSFPTGSGSNDTQYF. The CDR3 DNA sequence: TGTGCCAGCAGCTTCCCGACGGGTAGCGGGAGTAATGATACGCAGTATTTT.

This clone has only a few counts. The chain joins TRBV5-1 to TRBJ2-5; D might be TRBD1 (5 bases). The CDR3 length is 14 residues. Germline CDR1 SGHRS, CDR2 YFSETQ. V shed 1 base and J shed 1 base, with 8 bases lying between them. CDR3 sequence (DNA): TGCGCCAGCAGCTTGTTTCAGGGCCAAGAGACCCAGTACTTC. This sequence encodes CASSLFQGQETQYF.

The rearrangement joins TRBV11-2 to TRBJ1-2; D is perhaps TRBD1 (6 bases). The ends were cut back, 2 bases at V and 12 bases at J, with 16 bases in the middle. The CDR3 length is 13 residues. The germline gives CDR1 SGHAT, CDR2 FQNNGV. The CDR3 protein is CASSLWGRNNNTF. The CDR3 DNA reads as TGTGCCAGCAGCTTATGGGGGCGCAACAACAACACCTTC.

In this sample, this clone turned up once. The rearrangement joins TRBV19 to TRBJ1-1, with D possibly matching TRBD1 (5 bases). The ends were cut back, 4 bases at V and 0 bases at J, with 9 bases in the middle. The V gene's germline CDR1 is LNHDA and CDR2 SQIVND (reference sequence). The CDR3 runs 14 residues. The DNA for the CDR3 is TGTGCCAGTAGTAGGACAACCATGAACACTGAAGCTTTCTTT. It specifies CASSRTTMNTEAFF.

V gene TRBV24-1 combines with J gene TRBJ2-3; possible D gene TRBD1, 5 bases. Germline V CDR1 and CDR2: KGHDR, SFDVKD. The CDR3 runs 15 residues. Trimming took 7 bases from V and 2 from J, leaving 15 bases between them. The CDR3 spells CATRRSQGDTDTQYF. The DNA of the CDR3 is TGTGCCACCAGGAGAAGCCAGGGCGACACAGATACGCAGTATTTT.

This chain connects TRBV9 to TRBJ1-2; tentative D call: TRBD1 (5 bases). The CDR3 is 11 residues long. With 3 bases removed from V and 10 bases from J, the gap between germline ends came to 10 bases. Germline values: CDR1 SGDLS, CDR2 YYNGEE. The chain's CDR3 is CASSARGDYTF. CDR3 nucleotides: TGTGCCAGCAGCGCTAGGGGTGACTACACCTTC.

The chain has TRBV5-1 and TRBJ1-2; 8 nucleotides agree with TRBD1. After removal of 4 bases from V and 6 bases from J, the junction contained 11 bases not matched to a gene. Germline V CDR1 and CDR2: SGHRS, YFSETQ. There are 15 residues in the CDR3. For the CDR3, the DNA is TGCGCCAGCAGCCCCCCAGGGGGCGCATCTGATGGCTACACCTTC. Translating gives CASSPPGGASDGYTF.

The chain is built from TRBV18 and TRBJ2-7, with D maybe TRBD1 (5 bases). V lost 5 bases and J lost 0, with 11 bases in between. CDR3 size: 14 residues. Per the germline V gene, CDR1 is KGHSH and CDR2 is LQKENI. The CDR3 DNA follows: TGTGCCAGCTCAAGAGTTAGGGGCTCCTACGAGCAGTACTTC. Translated: CASSRVRGSYEQYF.

This rearrangement joins TRBV18 to TRBJ1-2; TRBD1 matches 9 bases. Germline loops: CDR1 KGHSH, CDR2 LQKENI. The CDR3 sequence is 15 residues long. V shed 4 bases, J shed 3 bases, and the junction held 6 bases outside the gene matches. CDR3 coding DNA: TGTGCCAGCTCACAAACAGGGGGCTCAGACTATGGCTACACCTTC. It yields the protein CASSQTGGSDYGYTF. Full variable domain (missing parts from reference TRBV18 and TRBJ1-2): NAGVMQNPRHLVRRRGQEARLRCSPMKGHSHVYWYRQLPEEGLKFMVYLQKENIIDESGMPKERFSAEFPKEGPSILRIQQVVRGDSAAYFCASSQTGGSDYGYTFGSGTRLTVV.

This chain links TRBV6-5 with TRBJ1-6; D unresolved. V was clipped by 7 bases and J by 5 bases, with 15 bases between them. Germline V gene sequence: CDR1 MNHEY, CDR2 SVGAGI. This CDR3 has 15 amino acids. CDR3 in DNA: TGTGCCAGCACGCGGAGCCTCCCCCATAATTCACCCCTCCACTTT. This codes for CASTRSLPHNSPLHF.

The chain couples TRBV5-1 to TRBJ2-1, with TRBD2 matching 7 bases. V lost 4 bases and J lost 0; bases outside the gene matches: 7. Germline V gene sequence: CDR1 SGHRS, CDR2 YFSETQ. There are 16 residues in the CDR3. CDR3 nucleotide sequence: TGCGCCAGCAGCAGAACTAGCGAAAGCTCCTACAATGAGCAGTTCTTC. Protein product: CASSRTSESSYNEQFF.

The chain joins TRBV4-1 to TRBJ1-4; D possibly corresponds to TRBD1 (6 bases). The CDR3 length is 14 residues. Trimming left V 2 bases short and J 4 bases short, with 8 bases between. Per germline, CDR1 MGHRA and CDR2 YSYEKL. The CDR3 here is CASSQLQGNEKLFF. The CDR3 DNA reads TGCGCCAGCAGCCAATTACAGGGTAATGAAAAACTGTTTTTT.

The rearrangement joins TRBV27 to TRBJ2-7; TRBD1 matches at 9 bases. Germline CDR1 and CDR2: MNHEY and SMNVEV (reference sequence). The CDR3 has 14 amino acids. The J segment lost 1 base and the V segment lost 7 bases, leaving 5 bases of the junction unmatched. The DNA for the CDR3 is TGTGCCAGCACCTCCGGGACAGGGTCCTACGAGCAGTACTTC. Protein product: CASTSGTGSYEQYF.

The V call is TRBV11-2, the J call TRBJ2-7; the match to TRBD2 covers 9 bases. CDR3 length equals 17 residues. Germline CDR1 and CDR2: SGHAT and FQNNGV. V was clipped by 0 bases and J by 2 bases; unmatched bases: 8. CDR3: CASSLDPRGGAPYEQYF. The CDR3, as DNA: TGTGCCAGCAGCTTAGACCCGCGGGGGGGTGCCCCCTACGAGCAGTACTTC.

This sequence joins TRBV6-5 and TRBJ2-5, with D possibly TRBD1 on 6 matching bases. This CDR3 is built from 15 residues. Germline lookup yields CDR1 MNHEY and CDR2 SVGAGI. The V end was cut by 7 bases, the J end by 4 bases, with 19 bases between. In DNA form, the CDR3 reads TGTGCCAGCACACCCCCACAGGGTACCGTAGAGACCCAGTACTTC. Its translation is CASTPPQGTVETQYF.

V and J are TRBV19 and TRBJ2-3, with TRBD1 identical over 9 bases. The CDR3 is 16 residues long. Germline assignment: CDR1 LNHDA and CDR2 SQIVND (reference sequence). After removal of 3 bases from V and 5 bases from J, the junction contained 9 bases not matched to a gene. For the CDR3, the DNA is TGTGCCAGTAGTATGTGGGGACAGGGCCCGGGAGATACGCAGTATTTT. It codes for CASSMWGQGPGDTQYF.

This sequence joins TRBV3-1 (or the pseudogene TRBV3-2) and TRBJ1-1; unclear D gene. Germline V lookup: CDR1 LGHDT, CDR2 YNNKEL (reference sequence). V was clipped by 1 base and J by 1 base, with 10 bases between them. The CDR3 runs 15 residues. The DNA for the CDR3 is TGTGCCAGCAGCCAAGGTTTTGCCGGGAACACTGAAGCTTTCTTT. It yields the protein CASSQGFAGNTEAFF.

The chain joins TRBV24-1 to TRBJ2-1, with TRBD2 matching 10 bases. The CDR3 extends over 17 amino acids. V shed 6 bases, J shed 2 bases, and the junction held 9 bases outside the gene matches. In germline, CDR1 is KGHDR, CDR2 SFDVKD. The CDR3 region has the DNA TGTGCCACCAGTCCCCCGAGCGGGGGGGGGCCCTACAATGAGCAGTTCTTC. Translating it yields CATSPPSGGGPYNEQFF.

This chain connects TRBV25-1 to TRBJ1-1; no reliable D call. Germline-derived CDR1 and CDR2 are MGHDK and SYGVNS. The CDR3 covers 18 residues. The V end was cut by 2 bases, the J end by 0 bases, with 19 bases between. CDR3 bases: TGTGCCAGCAGTGAAAGCGGCTTTTTCGGTTCCATGAACACTGAAGCTTTCTTT. Amino acid sequence: CASSESGFFGSMNTEAFF.

The chain has TRBV27 and TRBJ2-7; 7 bases map to TRBD1. From germline, CDR1 is MNHEY and CDR2 SMNVEV (reference sequence). With 5 bases clipped from V and 0 bases from J, the junction kept 13 bases outside the gene matches. This CDR3 is 17 amino acids long. CDR3 coding DNA: TGTGCCAGCAGTCCCCTCCCCGGACAGGTCAGCTCCTACGAGCAGTACTTC. Encoded protein: CASSPLPGQVSSYEQYF.

The rearrangement uses TRBV5-1 and TRBJ2-5; 7 bases agree with TRBD1. CDR3 size: 17 residues. With V trimmed by 4 bases and J by 7 bases, 19 bases remained unmatched. Germline V gene sequence: CDR1 SGHRS, CDR2 YFSETQ. CDR3 nucleotide sequence: TGCGCCAGCAGCCCTACGACAGGGCGCCTCCAAGATTTGACCCAGTACTTC. Translation: CASSPTTGRLQDLTQYF.

This clone occurred once. The chain has TRBV7-6 and TRBJ2-1; D may be TRBD1 (6 bases). The CDR3 length is 18 residues. The V gene's germline CDR1 is SGHVS and CDR2 FNYEAQ. V gave up 0 bases and J gave up 5 bases, with 20 bases separating them. This chain's CDR3 is CASSLAQGLLFLNNEQFF. Written as DNA, the CDR3 is TGTGCCAGCAGCTTAGCGCAGGGGCTCCTGTTTCTTAACAATGAGCAGTTCTTC.